The rows below give T cell receptor beta chains drawn from one sample of a study of T cell responses to AZD1222 COVID-19 vaccine. Clones were read by immunoSEQ multiplex PCR, and TCRdb kept only the in-frame ones, dropping some. The sample has approximately 180,000 clones; 88% are singletons. Sequencing was performed on peripheral blood, taken 28 days after the second AZD1222 dose. The receptors derive from an adult who received the AZD1222 COVID-19 vaccine. The CDR3 runs from the conserved cysteine through the conserved F or W. A D gene is named only where the DNA matches it firmly. Rows may omit the clone size; those that give it use once, few, many or a size class.

.	TRBJ1-5	TRBD1	TRBV28	TGTGCCAGCAACCCAGGGGGTATTCAGCCCCAGCATTTT	CASNPGGIQPQHF
.	TRBJ2-1	.	TRBV6-4	TGTGCCAGCAGTGCAGGGACTTACAATGAGCAGTTCTTC	CASSAGTYNEQFF
.	TRBJ2-7	TRBD2	TRBV2	TGTGCCAGCAGCCTAGGACTAGCGGGAGTCGAGGAGCAGTACTTC	CASSLGLAGVEEQYF
few	TRBJ2-6	.	TRBV28	TGTGCCAGCAGTCTTTATAGCTCTGAGGCCAACGTCCTGACTTTC	CASSLYSSEANVLTF
.	TRBJ2-5	.	TRBV24-1	TGTGCCACCAGTGATCCTAGGGGCCTGGGAGAGACCCAGTACTTC	CATSDPRGLGETQYF
.	TRBJ1-5	.	TRBV28	TGTGCCAGCAGTTCCCCCCGGGGGCGGAGTCAGCCCCAGCATTTT	CASSSPRGRSQPQHF
.	TRBJ2-5	TRBD1	TRBV12-3/TRBV12-4	TGTGCCAGCAGCGGACAGGACGGGGAGACCCAGTACTTC	CASSGQDGETQYF
.	TRBJ2-3	.	TRBV6-5	TGTGCCAGCAGCGACTTTATGGATACGCAGTATTTT	CASSDFMDTQYF
.	TRBJ2-2	TRBD1	TRBV9	TGTGCCAGCAGTACCAGGACAGGGGGCTCGAACACCGGGGAGCTGTTTTTT	CASSTRTGGSNTGELFF
.	TRBJ2-7	.	TRBV2	TGTGCCAGCAGTGAAAGGGGTGAGCAGTACTTC	CASSERGEQYF
.	TRBJ2-7	TRBD1	TRBV18	TGTGCCAGCTCACCACCTACCGGGACAGGGGACGTCTACGAGCAGTACTTC	CASSPPTGTGDVYEQYF
.	TRBJ2-1	TRBD2	TRBV6-1	TGTGCCAGCAGTGAACTACTAGCGGGACTGAGCTCCTACAATGAGCAGTTCTTC	CASSELLAGLSSYNEQFF
.	TRBJ2-7	.	TRBV7-2	TGTGCCAGCAGCTTAGACAGGTGGCGCTTTTTTGACGAGCAGTACTTC	CASSLDRWRFFDEQYF
once	TRBJ2-7	.	TRBV9	TGTGCCAGCAGCCCGGACTGGCTCGGCGAGCAGTACTTC	CASSPDWLGEQYF
.	TRBJ2-7	.	TRBV5-4	TGTGCCAGCAGCTACAATCTACACGAGCAGTACTTC	CASSYNLHEQYF
few	TRBJ2-3	.	TRBV6-4	TGTGCCAGCAGTGGGACAGTCGGGGGTACGCAGTATTTT	CASSGTVGGTQYF
.	TRBJ2-1	TRBD2	TRBV7-2	TGTGCCAGCAGCTTAGCGGTAGCGGGCAGCTCCTACAATGAGCAGTTCTTC	CASSLAVAGSSYNEQFF
.	TRBJ1-5	.	TRBV10-2	TGCGCCAGCAGTGAGTCGAACGCTCAGCCCCAGCATTTT	CASSESNAQPQHF
.	TRBJ1-3	TRBD1	TRBV28	TGTGCCACCGTACAGGGGAGTTCTGGAAACACCATATATTTT	CATVQGSSGNTIYF
.	TRBJ1-2	TRBD1	TRBV5-1	TGCGCCAGCAGCTCCGGACAGGGGAACTATGGCTACACCTTC	CASSSGQGNYGYTF
.	TRBJ1-4	.	TRBV27	TGTGCCAGCAGTTCTAACACAGGGTGGCAGGATGAAAAACTGTTTTTT	CASSSNTGWQDEKLFF
.	TRBJ1-5	TRBD1	TRBV20-1	TGCAGTGCTAGTATGTTGGGACAGGGCAATCAGCCCCAGCATTTT	CSASMLGQGNQPQHF